This T cell receptor (beta chain) emerged from a study of blood T cells in healthy people across ages. Through a sample-barcoded 5' primer and a J-beta primer mix, a second PCR was run for roughly 7 to 12 cycles. Sequencing of every sample gave 2.5 million or more CDR3-containing paired-end reads. TCRdb re-derived calls from the 5' RACE reads in MiXCR, one entry per CDR3 protein. The sample lists under 1 million distinct CDR3 sequences, 40% to 50% occurring once. The CDR3 covers 16 residues. The germline V gene has CDR1 SGHDT and CDR2 YYEEEE. V dropped 4 bases and J dropped 0 bases, with 17 bases sitting between them. Findings and limits, study-wide: Fewer expanded clones and more diversity marked long-lived versus aged donors. Unknown donor CMV status possibly confounded expanded clonotype changes. TCR beta diversity, measured per million T cells, fell in a roughly linear way with age.

Comment on this clonotype: Its antigen is still unknown.

The chain joins TRBV5-6 to TRBJ2-7; TRBD1 is a possible D gene (5 bases). Sequencing was performed on blood. The sequence came from a man in his 60s in good health. The CDR3 DNA reads as TGTGCCAGCAGCCCCACAGGTAGCACGGTCTCCTACGAGCAGTACTTC. Translated, it gives CASSPTGSTVSYEQYF.